This T cell receptor beta chain was captured in a study of cytomegalovirus exposure and HLA in healthy donors. Notes on the study in general: Highly shared sequence variants in one cluster were likely a sequencing artifact. Immune exposure data for these donors was limited to CMV serostatus.

PCR amplification relied on 60 Vbeta primers (plus 13 Jbeta primers). Original processing methods: As a later analysis found, there were approximately 80 million unique TCR beta chains, of which roughly 11 million were shared. Method: immunoSEQ multiplex PCR; TCRdb's copy keeps in-frame clones and lacks some. The V and J calls and clone size come from that table; D and trimming were worked out from the DNA. The data contain tens of thousands of clones, 72% of them singletons. Turning to this clone: Its antigen is unidentified.

The sample comprised PBMCs. The receptor was isolated from a man aged 60 to 75 in good health and CMV-seropositive.

The CDR3 loop is CASTFVRGADTGELFF. For the CDR3, the DNA is TGTGCCAGCACCTTCGTAAGGGGCGCGGACACCGGGGAGCTGTTTTTT. The rearrangement uses TRBV7-2 and TRBJ2-2; TRBD1 might be the D (5 bases). Germline assignment: CDR1 SGHTA and CDR2 FQGNSA. Trimming left V 7 bases short and J 3 bases short, with 18 bases between. The CDR3 runs to 16 residues.